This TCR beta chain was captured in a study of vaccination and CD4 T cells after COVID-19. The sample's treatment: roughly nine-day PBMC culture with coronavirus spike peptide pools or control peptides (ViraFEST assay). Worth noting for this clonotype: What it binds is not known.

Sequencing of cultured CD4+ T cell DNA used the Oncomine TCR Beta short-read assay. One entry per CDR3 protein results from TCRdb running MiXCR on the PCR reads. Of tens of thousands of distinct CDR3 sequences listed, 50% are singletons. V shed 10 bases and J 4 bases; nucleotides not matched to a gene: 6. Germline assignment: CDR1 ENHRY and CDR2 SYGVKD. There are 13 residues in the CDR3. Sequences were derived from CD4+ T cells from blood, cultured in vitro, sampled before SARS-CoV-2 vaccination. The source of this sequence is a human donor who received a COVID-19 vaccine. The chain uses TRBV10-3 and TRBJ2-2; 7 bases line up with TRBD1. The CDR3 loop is CASNTGVTGELFF. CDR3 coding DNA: TGTGCCAGCAATACAGGGGTCACCGGGGAGCTGTTTTTT.